Sequencing of this TCR beta chain was carried out in a study of cytomegalovirus exposure and HLA in healthy donors. Study overall: Prior work identified around 100 million unique TCR beta sequences in 150 million to 200 million T cells. Study-level results: Links to common viral pathogens appeared, in a later analysis, for several of the most significant clusters. Later work found most CMV-associated TCR beta chains apparently HLA-restricted. In an earlier analysis, in some 500 donors, most V segments appeared productive either ~90% or ~30% of the time.

CDR1 SGHNT and CDR2 YENEEA come from the germline V gene. CDR3 length: 15 residues. V shed 5 bases, J shed 3 bases, and the junction held 5 bases outside the gene matches. Concerning this clone itself: Its specificity is not known.

The PCR ran on 60 Vbeta and 13 Jbeta primers. TCRdb keeps only in-frame clones here, not all; method: immunoSEQ multiplex PCR. In the table there are about 100,000 clones, 70% to 75% of which are singletons. This sequence originates from a man in his forties in good health and CMV-seronegative. V is TRBV11-3 and J is TRBJ1-1; 11 positions match TRBD1. The sequencing input was PBMCs. CDR3 protein: CASSTGQGAHTEAFF. In nucleotides, the CDR3 is TGTGCCAGCAGCACCGGACAGGGGGCTCACACTGAAGCTTTCTTT.